This TCR beta chain was found in a study of early T cells in non-severe SARS-CoV-2 infection (dated by TCRdb to the early 2020s). Background on the whole study: Because TCR sequencing was done on bulk RNA from unsorted whole blood, the alpha and beta chains could not be paired.

Libraries came from 5' RACE. The listed sequencing device is NextSeq 500. In the TCR library protocol, unique molecular identifiers were attached to individual cDNA molecules to correct for PCR bias and sequencing error. TCR alpha and beta chains were both sequenced, and the abundances of alpha and beta sequences in each sample were closely correlated with each other. As for how the authors treated the data: Decombinator V4 was used to annotate TCR sequences for V gene, J gene and CDR3. Expanded TCRs were defined as changing significantly between any two time points under a Poisson model with p below 0.0001. TCR abundances were normalised to the total number of TCRs sequenced per sample and were expressed as counts per million. TRAV1-2 paired with TRAJ12, TRAJ20 or TRAJ33 defined MAIT TCRs, while TRAV10 paired with TRAJ18 defined iNKT TCRs. VDJdb, accessed 1 November 2021, was searched for CMV, EBV and SARS-CoV-2 annotated TCRs, with TCRs annotated for multiple antigens excluded. TCRdb reprocessed the public reads (quality trimming at Q25 with fastp, clone calling with MiXCR) and kept in-frame beta chains. Identical CDR3 proteins give one entry, which carries the most common genes and DNA. Here the V and J calls rest on TCRdb's processing, not on the authors' analysis. This sample gives 97,000 or so distinct CDR3 sequences in total; 9.5% to 12% of them show up just once. The top ten clones comprise under 5% of the sample.

This was a case-control study nested in a cohort of healthcare workers in London, UK, who had nasopharyngeal swab PCR tests and blood samples taken every week. Between 23 and 31 March 2020, the week of the UK lockdown, healthcare workers were enrolled and then followed up weekly for as long as 16 weeks. The CDR3 runs 16 residues from the cysteine to the phenylalanine. Only CDR3 DNA remains: 48 bases, in frame from the first base. Trimming accounts for 4 bases at V and 4 bases at J, while the number of junction bases matched to no gene is 10. In the germline V gene (reference sequence), CDR1 corresponds to LNHDA and CDR2 to SQIVND. Overall study outcomes, separate from this receptor: VDJdb matching was skewed toward anti-spike CD8 responses and likely underestimated virus-specific expansions by missing private and CD4 specificities.

This clonotype was observed many times. Its antigen target is currently unknown. Base qualities are not recorded, but no much larger clone differs from it by a single base. The V gene is TRBV19 and the J gene is TRBJ1-1; the central 9 bases match TRBD1. The sample was whole blood, taken at baseline. This sequence was found in an adult who was a healthcare worker with PCR-confirmed SARS-CoV-2 infection or an uninfected control (not recorded which). Here the CDR3 is given as CASSTKQGAMVTEAFF. At the DNA level, the sequence is TGTGCCAGTAGTACAAAACAGGGGGCCATGGTCACTGAAGCTTTCTTT.